The source of this T cell receptor (beta chain) is a study of blood T cell repertoires in COVID-19. Looking at the study overall: Material from acute and convalescent COVID-19 was sourced from the United States, Italy and Spain. T cells, B-cell-depleted T cells, or PBMCs provided the cDNA or gDNA that served as material.

The participants were between roughly 18 and 90 years old and came from 24 US areas. In Cohort 3, a recovered donor had either two negative PCRs, clearance, or symptom resolution. The germline V gene encodes CDR1 SNHLY and CDR2 FYNNEI. This CDR3 comprises 11 residues. Trimming left V 6 bases short and J 4 bases short, with 6 bases between. The protocol was immunoSEQ multiplex PCR, while the TCRdb copy is restricted to in-frame clones and leaves out a portion. The sample contains around 180,000 clones, 86% of which appear only once. The sequencing sample was made of PBMCs or T cells enriched from blood (not recorded which). The rearrangement links TRBV2 to TRBJ1-1; D remains ambiguous. The clonotype originates from a woman in her twenties or thirties who had recovered from COVID-19. CDR3 coding DNA: TGTGCCAGCAGACGGTCCACTGAAGCTTTCTTT. This encodes CASRRSTEAFF.